This entry is about one TCR beta chain. Its antigen is currently not known. The input lacks base qualities; no much larger clone sits a single base away. This sample is part of a study of response to subunit inactivated influenza vaccine (dated by TCRdb to between 2017 and 2018). For the study in its entirety: The study used deep quantitative T cell receptor repertoire profiling to track responses to a trivalent subunit inactivated influenza vaccine. Overall results and qualifications from the work: According to the authors, only a limited number of new T cells may be recruited by each seasonal influenza vaccination.

The CDR3 measures 14 amino acids from cysteine to phenylalanine. Only CDR3 DNA remains: 42 bases, in frame from the first base. V is pruned by 4 bases and J by 4 bases, leaving 6 bases of the junction without a gene match. Based on the germline V gene, the CDR1 and CDR2 sequences are SGHDN and FVKESK. The library was generated by RT-PCR. Instrument on record: Illumina HiSeq 2500. The public reads were reanalyzed by TCRdb: fastp trimming at Q25, MiXCR alignment, in-frame beta chains only. CDR3 protein sequences are deduplicated, and each keeps its most common genes and DNA. The sample profile shows about 800,000 distinct CDR3 sequences; 21% of them were found once. 9.5% to 13% of the sample belongs to the ten largest clones.

Sequencing was performed on PBMCs from blood, taken 4 to 6 days after vaccination. The sequence joins TRBV14 to TRBJ1-2; 7 nucleotides in the junction match TRBD1. The origin of this receptor is a man aged 45 to 65 who received an inactivated influenza vaccine. Donor details come from another sample of the same person, matched by shared clones. At the DNA level, the sequence is TGTGCCAGCAGCCCGGACAGGACTCTCTATGGCTACACCTTC. This encodes CASSPDRTLYGYTF. Joined to the reference TRBV14 and TRBJ1-2 proteins, this CDR3 gives the full variable domain: EAGVTQFPSHSVIEKGQTVTLRCDPISGHDNLYWYRRVMGKEIKFLLHFVKESKQDESGMPNNRFLAERTGGTYSTLKVQPAELEDSGVYFCASSPDRTLYGYTFGSGTRLTVV.